This T cell receptor beta chain was sequenced for a study of blood T cell repertoires in COVID-19. Study-level background: COVID-19 samples from acute and convalescent phases originated in the United States, Italy and Spain. The cDNA or gDNA used as material had been derived from T cells, B-cell-depleted T cells, or PBMCs.

Turning to this clone: This specimen includes other DNA sequences encoding the same CDR3.

Original data processing: Reference gene primer amplification gave nucleated cell count estimates. Profiled with immunoSEQ multiplex PCR; TCRdb holds only in-frame clones, not every one. V and J calls and clone size are those listed in that table; D and trimming were worked out from the DNA. The sample consists of tens of thousands of clones, about four fifths of them appearing once. The V gene's germline CDR1 is SGHTA and CDR2 FQGTGA. This CDR3 contains 15 residues. V shed 5 bases and J 5 bases; nucleotides not matched to a gene: 6. The sample comprised peripheral blood. This chain links TRBV7-3 with TRBJ2-1; 10 bases align to TRBD2. The clonotype was recovered from a human donor in a cohort sampled during active COVID-19. Here the CDR3 reads CASSPRLAGDNEQFF. DNA of the CDR3: TGTGCCAGCAGCCCCCGGCTAGCGGGGGACAATGAGCAGTTCTTC.